This record looks at one T cell receptor (beta chain) sequence and its context. Its antigen is not identified. Clones were sequenced by immunoSEQ multiplex PCR, and TCRdb holds only the in-frame ones, with some missing. The sample records tens of thousands of clones, about 91% being singletons. The sample comes from a study of T cell responses to AZD1222 COVID-19 vaccine. Study-wide results and limits: Sampling captured repertoires only after the peak T cell response.

This material consisted of peripheral blood, taken on day 0 of AZD1222 vaccination. The source of this sequence is an adult in good health.

The CDR3 here is CASSDGQGYQPQHF. The CDR3 coding sequence is TGTGCCAGCAGTGATGGACAGGGCTATCAGCCCCAGCATTTT. V usage is TRBV2 and J usage is TRBJ1-5; 8 nucleotides agree with TRBD1. The CDR3 contains 14 residues. CDR1 is SNHLY, CDR2 FYNNEI, per germline. The V segment lost 3 bases and the J segment 5 bases; nucleotides outside the gene matches: 3.